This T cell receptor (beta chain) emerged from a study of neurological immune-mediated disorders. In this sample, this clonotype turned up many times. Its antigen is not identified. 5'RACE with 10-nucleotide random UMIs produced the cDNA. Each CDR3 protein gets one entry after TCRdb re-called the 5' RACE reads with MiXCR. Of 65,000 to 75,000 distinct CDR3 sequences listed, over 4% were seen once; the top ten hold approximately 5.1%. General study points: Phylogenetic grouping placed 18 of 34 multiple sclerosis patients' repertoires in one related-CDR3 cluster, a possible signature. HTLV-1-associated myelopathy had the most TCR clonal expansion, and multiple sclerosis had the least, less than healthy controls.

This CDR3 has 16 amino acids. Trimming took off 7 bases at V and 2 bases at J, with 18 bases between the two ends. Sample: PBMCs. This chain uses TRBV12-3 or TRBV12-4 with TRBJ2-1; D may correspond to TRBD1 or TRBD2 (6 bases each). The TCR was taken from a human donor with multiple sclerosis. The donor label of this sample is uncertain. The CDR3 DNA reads TGTGCCAGCACCCCTTGGGGGGCCGGGGCCTACAATGAGCAGTTCTTC. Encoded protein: CASTPWGAGAYNEQFF.